The clone carrying this TCR beta chain appeared once. The target antigen is unknown. Germline CDR1 is SGHDN and CDR2 is FVKESK. Germline trimming cut 3 bases from V and 8 bases from J; bases unmatched to any gene: 5. This CDR3 contains 13 residues. The data were taken from a study of T cell repertoires in ileal Crohn's disease. Per sample, roughly 0.45 micrograms of biopsy DNA were TCRB immunosequenced. Sequencing used immunoSEQ multiplex PCR; TCRdb keeps in-frame clones, though not all of them. The sample shows some 28,000 clones, around 80% of them seen only once. Findings and limits, study-wide: Clonality above 26.8% at surgery always came with endoscopic recurrence.

The chain joins TRBV14 to TRBJ2-3; TRBD2 agrees at 7 bases. The receptor was derived from an adult with Crohn's disease. Sequenced sample: ileal tissue. The DNA of the CDR3 is TGTGCCAGCAGCCACAGAGGACTAGGTACGCAGTATTTT. This encodes CASSHRGLGTQYF.